This TCR beta chain is drawn from a study of long-term antiretroviral therapy in people with HIV. The assay used was immunoSEQ (version v3.0), run at survey level. Libraries were prepared by immunoSEQ multiplex PCR; TCRdb keeps only in-frame clonotypes and omits some of them. The sample yields roughly 40,000 clones, approximately 89% seen once. This CDR3 has 15 residues. V lost 3 bases and J 1 base, leaving 12 bases between the germline ends. Germline-derived CDR1 and CDR2 are MNHEY and SMNVEV (reference sequence). The chain has TRBV27 and TRBJ2-5; tentatively, D is TRBD1 or TRBD2 (5 bases each). The specimen comprised unsorted PBMCs, sampled 3.1 years after starting antiretroviral therapy. This receptor was obtained from a woman aged 45-65 years with HIV. The CDR3 DNA reads TGTGCCAGCAGTTTTGGTAACGGGGCCCAAGAGACCCAGTACTTC. Protein product: CASSFGNGAQETQYF.